The 11 T cell receptor beta chains in this list originate from one sample, sequenced in a study of shared clonotypes between healthy human individuals. Only in-frame clones appear in the TCRdb table, and some are missing; sequencing was by immunoSEQ multiplex PCR. Of over a million clones listed, more than 95% were seen once; the top ten hold 1% to 1.5%. Sample: naive CD4+ T cells sorted from blood. Subset denoted: CD45RA+ positively selected. These receptor sequences come from a man between 25 and 39 years old in good health.

This rearrangement joins TRBV5-4 to TRBJ2-7; D unclear. The CDR3 runs 12 residues. CDR1 is SGHNT, CDR2 YYREEE, per germline (reference sequence). V lost 3 bases and J lost 6, with 10 bases in between. In nucleotides, the CDR3 is TGTGCCAGCAGCTACACTCGGACCGAGCAGTACTTC. Translation gives CASSYTRTEQYF.

This chain uses TRBV6-5 with TRBJ2-2; 10 bases line up with TRBD2. Trimming took 0 bases from V and 5 from J; bases not matched to a gene: 3. CDR3 length equals 16 residues. Germline CDR1 is MNHEY and CDR2 is SVGAGI. The CDR3 is CASSYSAAGGTGELFF. The CDR3 DNA reads as TGTGCCAGCAGTTACTCAGCAGCGGGAGGGACCGGGGAGCTGTTTTTT.

The DNA of the CDR3 is TGTGCCAGCAGCCAATTCGGTCCCTACGAGCAGTACTTC. Its translation is CASSQFGPYEQYF. The rearrangement uses TRBV14 and TRBJ2-7, with D uncertain. The CDR3 contains 13 residues. The germline V gene has CDR1 SGHDN and CDR2 FVKESK. V was pared by 2 bases and J by 2 bases, with 7 bases between.

The chain is built from TRBV27 and TRBJ2-7; D may correspond to TRBD1 or TRBD2 (5 bases each). Trimming left V 2 bases short and J 2 bases short, with 13 bases between. The germline gives CDR1 MNHEY, CDR2 SMNVEV (reference sequence). The CDR3 length is 15 residues. The CDR3 sequence: CASSLQGRRPYEQYF. CDR3 DNA: TGTGCCAGCAGTTTACAGGGACGGCGACCCTACGAGCAGTACTTC.

The chain links TRBV5-6 to TRBJ2-7, with 9 nucleotides matching TRBD1. The CDR3 length is 15 residues. Losses at the gene ends were 4 bases for V and 5 bases for J; bases not matched to a gene: 10. Looked up from germline, CDR1 is SGHDT and CDR2 is YYEEEE. The CDR3 region is CASSPLDRGIHEQYF. CDR3 nucleotide sequence: TGTGCCAGCAGCCCTCTCGACAGGGGGATCCACGAGCAGTACTTC.

The chain uses TRBV28 and TRBJ1-5; D is uncertain. There are 15 residues in the CDR3. The V gene's germline CDR1 is MDHEN and CDR2 SYDVKM. V gave up 9 bases and J gave up 0 bases, with 15 bases separating them. CDR3 DNA: TGTGCCAGTTGTTTAACCTCGATTAGCAATCAGCCCCAGCATTTT. It codes for CASCLTSISNQPQHF.

The chain recombines TRBV11-2 with TRBJ2-1; the D is unclear. V lost 3 bases to trimming and J lost 0 bases, with 15 bases between them. The CDR3 length is 17 residues. Looked up from germline, CDR1 is SGHAT and CDR2 is FQNNGV. This CDR3 is CASSFTPGQSSYNEQFF. The DNA for the CDR3 is TGTGCCAGCAGCTTCACCCCAGGTCAGAGCTCCTACAATGAGCAGTTCTTC. Based on the CDR3 plus reference TRBV11-2 and TRBJ2-1, the full variable domain is EAGVAQSPRYKIIEKRQSVAFWCNPISGHATLYWYQQILGQGPKLLIQFQNNGVVDDSQLPKDRFSAERLKGVDSTLKIQPAKLEDSAVYLCASSFTPGQSSYNEQFFGPGTRLTVL.

V is TRBV19 and J is TRBJ2-5, with TRBD2 as a possible D gene (6 bases). CDR1 is LNHDA, CDR2 SQIVND, per germline (reference sequence). The CDR3 has 13 amino acids. V was cut by 6 bases and J by 2 bases, with 10 bases left in between. CDR3 in DNA: TGTGCCAGTAGCCGGGAGCTACAAGAGACCCAGTACTTC. Translation gives CASSRELQETQYF.

The V gene is TRBV25-1, the J gene TRBJ1-5; the D is unclear. V was pared by 6 bases and J by 7 bases, with 13 bases between. Germline V gene data show CDR1 as MGHDK and CDR2 as SYGVNS. CDR3 size: 13 residues. In DNA form, the CDR3 reads TGTGCCAGCAGCCCGCTTGGGCACCAGCCCCAGCATTTT. Translation gives CASSPLGHQPQHF. Based on the CDR3 plus reference TRBV25-1 and TRBJ1-5, the full variable domain is EADIYQTPRYLVIGTGKKITLECSQTMGHDKMYWYQQDPGMELHLIHYSYGVNSTEKGDLSSESTVSRIRTEHFPLTLESARPSHTSQYLCASSPLGHQPQHFGDGTRLSIL.

CDR3 sequence (DNA): TGTGCCAGCAGCACCGACTACTCTGGAAACACCATATATTTT. This translates into CASSTDYSGNTIYF. The chain joins TRBV5-8 to TRBJ1-3; D call uncertain. There are 14 residues in the CDR3. Germline loops: CDR1 SGHTS, CDR2 YDEGEE. V lost 4 bases, J lost 0 bases, and 8 bases lay in between.

The CDR3 bases are TGCGCCAGCAGCTTGGCCAGGGAGCGCAATGAGCAGTTCTTC. It specifies CASSLARERNEQFF. The chain carries TRBV5-1 and TRBJ2-1; either TRBD1 or TRBD2 may fit D (5 bases each). This CDR3 has 14 residues. The V and J ends lost 0 bases and 6 bases respectively, with 10 bases between them. Germline V lookup: CDR1 SGHRS, CDR2 YFSETQ.